What follows are 4 T cell receptor beta chains derived from one specimen sequenced in a study of blood T cell repertoires in COVID-19. TCRdb's copy holds only in-frame clones and misses some; the assay was immunoSEQ multiplex PCR. The sample shows fewer than 250,000 clones, around four fifths of them seen only once. The specimen sequenced was peripheral blood. These receptor sequences come from a woman aged 50 to 65 with acute or convalescent COVID-19.

The chain employs TRBV2 and TRBJ1-5; D ambiguous. The V end lost 7 bases, the J end lost 1 base, and 14 bases lay between the germline ends. The germline V gene encodes CDR1 SNHLY and CDR2 FYNNEI. This CDR3 is built from 15 residues. CDR3 loop: CASKSMGGSNQPQHF. CDR3 nucleotide sequence: TGTGCCAGCAAATCGATGGGAGGGAGCAATCAGCCCCAGCATTTT.

This chain links TRBV9 with TRBJ2-1; the D is unclear. V was trimmed by 0 bases and J by 2 bases, leaving 9 bases between them. CDR3 size: 15 residues. Germline V gene sequence: CDR1 SGDLS, CDR2 YYNGEE. CDR3 DNA: TGTGCCAGCAGCGTAGCAGACTTTACCTACAATGAGCAGTTCTTC. Translation: CASSVADFTYNEQFF.

This chain uses TRBV27 with TRBJ1-2, with TRBD1 as a possible D gene (5 bases). The germline V gene encodes CDR1 MNHEY and CDR2 SMNVEV (reference sequence). This CDR3 has 13 amino acids. Deletions cut 2 bases from V and 8 bases from J, with 12 bases between. The CDR3 DNA is TGTGCCAGCAGTTTAAAGGGGTTTGCGGGCTACACCTTC. Residues: CASSLKGFAGYTF.

The chain has TRBV6-5 and TRBJ2-2; TRBD2 matches 7 bases. This CDR3 has 15 amino acids. Germline-derived CDR1 and CDR2 are MNHEY and SVGAGI. Losses at the gene ends were 6 bases for V and 2 bases for J; bases not matched to a gene: 6. The CDR3 DNA sequence: TGTGCCAGCAGATCTCCTAGCGGAAACACCGGGGAGCTGTTTTTT. It specifies CASRSPSGNTGELFF.